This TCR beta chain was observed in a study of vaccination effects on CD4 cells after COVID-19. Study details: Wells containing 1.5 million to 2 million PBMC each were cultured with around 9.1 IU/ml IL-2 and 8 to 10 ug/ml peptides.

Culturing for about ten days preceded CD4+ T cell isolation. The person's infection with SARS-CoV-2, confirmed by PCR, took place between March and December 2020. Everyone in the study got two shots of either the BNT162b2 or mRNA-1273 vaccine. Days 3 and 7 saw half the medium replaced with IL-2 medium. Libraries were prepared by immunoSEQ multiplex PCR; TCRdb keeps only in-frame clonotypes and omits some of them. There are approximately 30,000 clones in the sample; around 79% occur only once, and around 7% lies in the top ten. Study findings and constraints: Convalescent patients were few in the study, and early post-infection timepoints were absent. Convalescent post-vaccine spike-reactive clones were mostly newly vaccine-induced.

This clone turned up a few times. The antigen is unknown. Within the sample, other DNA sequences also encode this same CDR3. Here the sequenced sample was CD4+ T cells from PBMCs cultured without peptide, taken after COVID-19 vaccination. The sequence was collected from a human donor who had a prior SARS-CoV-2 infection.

Here the CDR3 DNA reads TGTGCCAGCTCACCCGGGACAGCTTCCTACGAGCAGTACTTC. It specifies CASSPGTASYEQYF. The gene calls are TRBV18 and TRBJ2-7; 7 bases map to TRBD1. This CDR3 has 14 amino acids. The trim removed 3 bases at V and 1 base at J, leaving 3 bases unmatched. Looked up from germline, CDR1 is KGHSH and CDR2 is LQKENI.